A selection of T cell receptor beta chains follows, all from one sample in a study of regulatory dendritic cells for organ transplantation. The assay was immunoSEQ multiplex PCR, and TCRdb's table has in-frame clones only and misses some. This table has about 3,500 clones, 45% to 75% appearing once. The antigens for these receptors are not known. Material for sequencing was memory CD8+ T cells from blood cultured with dendritic cells. The origin of the receptors is a human donor in good health. Both conserved end residues are part of each CDR3. A D gene is named only where the DNA matches it firmly. The listing skips clone size in some rows; elsewhere it reads once, few, many or a size class.

NA,TRBJ2-4,NA,TRBV11-2,TGTGCCAGCAGCTTAGAATTGAGGATTGCTAGCGTGGGCAAAAACATTCAGTACTTC,CASSLELRIASVGKNIQYF
NA,TRBJ1-1,NA,TRBV2,TGTGCCAGCAAGGAGGCCCATAGGAACACTGAAGCTTTCTTT,CASKEAHRNTEAFF
few,TRBJ1-5,TRBD1,TRBV7-8,TGTGCCAGCAGCCGGGACAGGGGCCTAATAAATCAGCCCCAGCATTTT,CASSRDRGLINQPQHF
once,TRBJ2-1,TRBD1,TRBV12-5,TGTGCTAGTGGTTTGCGAGGGACAGGGGGCAAGGATGAGCAGTTCTTC,CASGLRGTGGKDEQFF
NA,TRBJ2-5,TRBD2,TRBV7-8,TGTGCCAGCAGCTCGGGACTAGCGCTTCGGGGCGAGACCCAGTACTTC,CASSSGLALRGETQYF
NA,TRBJ1-5,NA,TRBV27,TGTGCCAGCAGTTCGTCGACAATACCCTACAATCAGCCCCAGCATTTT,CASSSSTIPYNQPQHF
NA,TRBJ2-3,TRBD2,TRBV4-1,TGCGCCAGCAGCCAAGCGGGACTATTAGCGCAGTATTTT,CASSQAGLLAQYF
NA,TRBJ2-1,NA,TRBV9,TGTGCCAGCAGCGTAGGTGGTAGCGGCAATGAGCAGTTCTTC,CASSVGGSGNEQFF
NA,TRBJ1-6,TRBD1,TRBV11-2,TGTGCCAGCAGCCCCGGGACAGGGAGAAATTCACCCCTCCACTTT,CASSPGTGRNSPLHF
NA,TRBJ1-2,TRBD1,TRBV9,TGTGCCAGCAGCGTAGCCTACAGGGGGTCTAACTATGGCTACACCTTC,CASSVAYRGSNYGYTF
NA,TRBJ1-6,TRBD1,TRBV13,TGTGCCAGCAGCTTGACAGGGAATTCACCCCTCCACTTT,CASSLTGNSPLHF
NA,TRBJ2-7,TRBD1,TRBV15,TGTGCCACCAGCTTGGACAGGGGTTACTACGAGCAGTACTTC,CATSLDRGYYEQYF
medium-sized,TRBJ2-7,TRBD2,TRBV13,TGTGCCAGCAGCGCCCTAGCGGGGGGGTTCGAAGGTTCCTACGAGCAGTACTTC,CASSALAGGFEGSYEQYF
NA,TRBJ2-3,TRBD1,TRBV10-3,TGTGCCACTAAGGACAGGGATAGCACAGATACGCAGTATTTT,CATKDRDSTDTQYF
NA,TRBJ1-5,TRBD1,TRBV7-9,TGTGCCAGCAGCCTGAACACAGGGGACAATCAGCCCCAGCATTTT,CASSLNTGDNQPQHF
NA,TRBJ1-1,NA,TRBV11-2,TGTGCCAGCAGCCTAGGTGGGCGTGACACTGAAGCTTTCTTT,CASSLGGRDTEAFF
NA,TRBJ2-3,TRBD2,TRBV2,TGTGCCAGCGAAGGATGGCCTAGCGGAACTGCTAGCACAGATACGCAGTATTTT,CASEGWPSGTASTDTQYF
NA,TRBJ1-5,NA,TRBV1,TGCACCAGCAGCCAAGAACAGCCTTATAGCAATCAGCCCCAGCATTTT,CTSSQEQPYSNQPQHF